Below are 7 T cell receptor beta chains sequenced from a single sample in a study of response to subunit inactivated influenza vaccine. TCRdb reanalysed the RT-PCR reads using MiXCR and keeps one entry per CDR3 protein. The table has around 710,000 distinct CDR3 sequences, approximately 14% seen once; the top ten hold 6% to 7%. Specimen: PBMCs from blood, collected approximately 15 days before vaccination. The receptor source for this set is a man aged 45-60 years who received an inactivated influenza vaccine.

The sample holds a few counts of this clonotype. The chain couples TRBV9 to TRBJ2-1; 10 nucleotides match TRBD2. Trimming at V came to 3 bases and at J to 7 bases, leaving 7 bases not matched to a gene. The CDR3 has 15 amino acids. CDR1 and CDR2 from the germline V gene are SGDLS and YYNGEE. CDR3 coding DNA: TGTGCCAGCAGCGCATCTAGCGGGAGCTGGAATGAGCAGTTCTTC. It codes for CASSASSGSWNEQFF.

This clonotype occurred a few times. The chain couples TRBV25-1 to TRBJ2-6, with a tentative D call TRBD2 (5 bases). Per the germline V gene, CDR1 is MGHDK and CDR2 is SYGVNS. V dropped 8 bases and J dropped 0 bases, with 11 bases sitting between them. The length of the CDR3 is 15 residues. In nucleotides, the CDR3 is TGTGCCAGCCGAGGACTCCGCTCTGGGGCCAACGTCCTGACTTTC. It specifies CASRGLRSGANVLTF.

This clonotype has just a few counts. This chain connects TRBV7-3 to TRBJ2-5; D not resolved. Trimming stripped 3 bases from V and 3 bases from J, with 8 bases between. This CDR3 has 13 residues. Germline V gene sequence: CDR1 SGHTA, CDR2 FQGTGA. This CDR3 reads CASSLAKEETQYF. CDR3 DNA: TGTGCCAGCAGCTTGGCCAAGGAAGAGACCCAGTACTTC.

The chain uses TRBV7-2 and TRBJ2-2; tentative D call: TRBD2 (6 bases). Looked up from germline, CDR1 is SGHTA and CDR2 is FQGNSA. Trimming pared 0 bases from V and 2 bases from J, leaving 7 bases between. This CDR3 is 15 amino acids long. CDR3 coding DNA: TGTGCCAGCAGCTTAGCGGAGGGAAACACCGGGGAGCTGTTTTTT. It is translated as CASSLAEGNTGELFF.

The chain carries TRBV4-3 and TRBJ2-5; 7 nucleotides align to TRBD1. V shed 4 bases, J shed 7 bases, and the junction held 9 bases outside the gene matches. The length of the CDR3 is 14 residues. The germline gives CDR1 LGHNA, CDR2 YSLEER. The CDR3 here is CASSPSTGTATQYF. CDR3 nucleotide sequence: TGCGCCAGCAGCCCCTCGACAGGGACGGCGACCCAGTACTTC.

The chain is built from TRBV5-1 and TRBJ2-6, with D unclear. The V and J ends lost 0 bases and 4 bases respectively, with 8 bases between them. Germline loops: CDR1 SGHRS, CDR2 YFSETQ. This CDR3 is 15 amino acids long. DNA of the CDR3: TGCGCCAGCAGCTTGGTTGTAGGGGGGGCCAACGTCCTGACTTTC. This encodes CASSLVVGGANVLTF.

The rearrangement uses TRBV5-1 and TRBJ1-4; 8 bases map to TRBD1. The germline V gene encodes CDR1 SGHRS and CDR2 YFSETQ. V lost 0 bases to trimming and J lost 3 bases; unmatched junction nucleotides: 1. The CDR3 runs to 15 residues. CDR3: CASSLAQGANEKLFF. CDR3 sequence (DNA): TGCGCCAGCAGCTTGGCACAGGGGGCTAATGAAAAACTGTTTTTT.